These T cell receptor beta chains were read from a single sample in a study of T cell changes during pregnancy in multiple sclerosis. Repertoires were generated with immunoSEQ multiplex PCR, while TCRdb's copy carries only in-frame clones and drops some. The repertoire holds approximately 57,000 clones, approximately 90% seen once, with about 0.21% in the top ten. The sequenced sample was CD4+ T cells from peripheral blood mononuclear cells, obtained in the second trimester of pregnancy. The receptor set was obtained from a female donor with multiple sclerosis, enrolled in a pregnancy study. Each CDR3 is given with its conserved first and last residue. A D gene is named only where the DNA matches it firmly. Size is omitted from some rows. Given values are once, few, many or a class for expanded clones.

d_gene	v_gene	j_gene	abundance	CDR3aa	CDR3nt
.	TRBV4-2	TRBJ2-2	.	CASSQAGQYTGELFF	TGTGCCAGCAGCCAAGCAGGACAGTACACCGGGGAGCTGTTTTTT
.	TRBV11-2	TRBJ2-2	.	CASSLLRAGELFF	TGTGCCAGCAGCTTACTTCGCGCCGGGGAGCTGTTTTTT
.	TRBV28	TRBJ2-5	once	CASSPWTGVQETQYF	TGTGCCAGCAGTCCCTGGACCGGGGTCCAAGAGACCCAGTACTTC
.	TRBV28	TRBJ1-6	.	CASSLRAGYNSPLHF	TGTGCCAGCAGCCTCCGGGCGGGTTATAATTCACCCCTCCACTTT
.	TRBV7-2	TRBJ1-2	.	CASSLNFANYGYTF	TGTGCCAGCAGCTTGAACTTTGCTAACTATGGCTACACCTTC
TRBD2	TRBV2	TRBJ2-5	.	CASIGLARNLQETQYF	TGTGCCAGTATAGGACTAGCCCGGAACCTACAAGAGACCCAGTACTTC
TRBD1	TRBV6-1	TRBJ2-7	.	CASSGTGGKYEQYF	TGTGCCAGCAGTGGAACAGGGGGGAAGTACGAGCAGTACTTC
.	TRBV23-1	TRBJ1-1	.	CALGGATNTEAFF	TGCGCCCTGGGAGGGGCGACGAACACTGAAGCTTTCTTT
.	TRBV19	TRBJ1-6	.	CASKARGVNSPLHF	TGTGCCAGTAAGGCCAGGGGAGTTAATTCACCCCTCCACTTT
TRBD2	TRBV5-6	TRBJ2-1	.	CASRQNGGSYNEQFF	TGTGCCAGCAGACAGAACGGGGGGTCCTACAATGAGCAGTTCTTC
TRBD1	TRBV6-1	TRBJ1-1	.	CASRDRENTEAFF	TGTGCCAGCAGGGACAGGGAGAACACTGAAGCTTTCTTT
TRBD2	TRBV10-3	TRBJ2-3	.	CAISEPTVGLAGPPGTQYF	TGTGCCATCAGTGAGCCAACAGTAGGACTAGCGGGACCCCCTGGTACGCAGTATTTT
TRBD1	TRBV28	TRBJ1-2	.	CASRAGTGTYYGYTF	TGTGCCAGCAGGGCGGGGACAGGTACTTACTATGGCTACACCTTC
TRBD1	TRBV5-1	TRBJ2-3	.	CASSWDRVLFGTQYF	TGCGCCAGCAGCTGGGACAGGGTCCTATTTGGTACGCAGTATTTT
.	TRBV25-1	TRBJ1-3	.	CASSGPGSSGNTIYF	TGTGCCAGCAGTGGGCCCGGGAGCTCTGGAAACACCATATATTTT
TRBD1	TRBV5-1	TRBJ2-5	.	CASSRDREGTQYF	TGCGCCAGCAGTCGGGACAGGGAGGGAACCCAGTACTTC
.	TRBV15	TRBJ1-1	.	CATRRGTEAFF	TGTGCCACCCGCCGCGGCACTGAAGCTTTCTTT
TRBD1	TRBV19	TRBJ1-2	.	CASRDRGAYGYTF	TGTGCCAGTAGAGACAGGGGGGCCTATGGCTACACCTTC
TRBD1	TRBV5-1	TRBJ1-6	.	CASSLKGAGDWNSPLHF	TGCGCCAGCAGCTTGAAGGGGGCAGGGGATTGGAACTCACCCCTCCACTTT
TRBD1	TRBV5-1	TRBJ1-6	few	CASSPGQGGSPLHF	TGCGCCAGCAGCCCTGGACAGGGAGGTTCACCCCTCCACTTT
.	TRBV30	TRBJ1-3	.	CAWRRGSGNTIYF	TGTGCCTGGAGAAGGGGGAGCGGAAACACCATATATTTT
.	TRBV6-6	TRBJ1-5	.	CASSLPLGPQHF	TGTGCCAGCAGTTTACCCCTCGGGCCCCAGCATTTT
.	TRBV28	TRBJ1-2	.	CASTFGGNYGYTF	TGTGCCAGCACCTTCGGGGGGAACTATGGCTACACCTTC
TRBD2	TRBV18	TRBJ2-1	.	CASSPRTSGSTRVDEQFF	TGTGCCAGCTCACCGAGGACTAGCGGGAGTACCCGCGTCGATGAGCAGTTCTTC
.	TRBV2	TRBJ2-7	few	CASRQGLSQYF	TGTGCCAGTCGGCAGGGGTTGTCGCAGTACTTC
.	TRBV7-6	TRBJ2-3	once	CASSLLGDTQYF	TGTGCCAGCAGCTTACTCGGGGATACGCAGTATTTT
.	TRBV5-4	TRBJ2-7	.	CASSLDRGGEQYF	TGTGCCAGCAGCTTGGACAGAGGGGGCGAGCAGTACTTC
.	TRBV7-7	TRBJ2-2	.	CASSFGQGNTGELFF	TGTGCCAGCAGCTTCGGGCAGGGCAACACCGGGGAGCTGTTTTTT
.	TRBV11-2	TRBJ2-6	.	CASSYSGVGANVLTF	TGTGCCAGCAGCTACTCAGGGGTTGGGGCCAACGTCCTGACTTTC